The rows below give T cell receptor beta chains drawn from one sample of a study of radiotherapy plus CTLA-4 blockade in lung cancer. Data came from immunoSEQ multiplex PCR; TCRdb stores just in-frame clones and leaves some out. The sample includes 95,000 to 150,000 clones, around 89% of them seen just once. Material: peripheral blood, obtained from a patient treated with radiotherapy plus ipilimumab. The receptor set was obtained from a human donor with non-small cell lung cancer that progressed on radiotherapy plus ipilimumab. The CDR3 runs from the conserved cysteine through the conserved F or W. Fields, in order: clone size, V gene, J gene, D gene, CDR3 protein, CDR3 DNA. A D gene is named only where the DNA matches it firmly. The size of a clone is reported for some rows only, either as once, few or many, or as a class for expanded clones.

-,TRBV5-4,TRBJ2-5,-,CASSLEVQETQYF,TGTGCCAGCAGCTTGGAGGTGCAAGAGACCCAGTACTTC
-,TRBV10-3,TRBJ1-1,-,CAISVGVMNTEAFF,TGTGCCATCAGTGTGGGGGTGATGAACACTGAAGCTTTCTTT
-,TRBV5-4,TRBJ2-5,-,CASSRSSAETQYF,TGTGCCAGCAGTAGGAGTAGTGCGGAGACCCAGTACTTC
-,TRBV7-8,TRBJ2-3,-,CASSFGGTDTQYF,TGTGCCAGCAGCTTTGGGGGCACAGATACGCAGTATTTT
-,TRBV19,TRBJ2-7,-,CASSRTTSTYEQYF,TGTGCCAGTAGTAGGACAACTAGTACCTACGAGCAGTACTTC
-,TRBV9,TRBJ2-2,-,CASSRISGVGGELFF,TGTGCCAGCAGCCGAATCTCGGGAGTGGGTGGGGAGCTGTTTTTT
-,TRBV5-1,TRBJ2-1,TRBD2,CASSLELAAWNEQFF,TGCGCCAGCAGCTTGGAACTAGCGGCCTGGAATGAGCAGTTCTTC
-,TRBV7-9,TRBJ2-5,-,CASSLVPGPQETQYF,TGTGCCAGCAGCTTAGTCCCGGGACCGCAAGAGACCCAGTACTTC
once,TRBV11-2,TRBJ2-5,TRBD1,CASSLAGTDEETQYF,TGTGCCAGCAGCTTAGCGGGGACAGACGAAGAGACCCAGTACTTC
-,TRBV30,TRBJ1-3,-,CAWSAPNSGNTIYF,TGTGCCTGGAGTGCGCCGAACTCTGGAAACACCATATATTTT
-,TRBV6-1,TRBJ1-2,-,CASRGRVNYGYTF,TGTGCCAGCAGAGGACGGGTTAACTATGGCTACACCTTC
-,TRBV4-2,TRBJ2-7,TRBD2,CASSQDRTSGRINEQYF,TGTGCCAGCAGCCAAGACAGGACTAGCGGGAGGATCAACGAGCAGTACTTC
-,TRBV6-6,TRBJ1-5,TRBD1,CASSRGQGDKPQHF,TGTGCCAGCAGTCGAGGACAGGGTGATAAGCCCCAGCATTTT
-,TRBV30,TRBJ2-1,-,CAWRGTAGYNEQFF,TGTGCCTGGCGGGGGACTGCGGGTTACAATGAGCAGTTCTTC
few,TRBV18,TRBJ2-1,-,CASSHQPLVEQFF,TGTGCCAGCTCCCACCAACCCCTTGTTGAGCAGTTCTTC
once,TRBV5-1,TRBJ2-7,TRBD2,CASSSGTSGNYEQYF,TGCGCCAGCAGTTCTGGGACTAGCGGGAATTACGAGCAGTACTTC
-,TRBV13,TRBJ2-3,TRBD2,CASSLQRGRATDTQYF,TGTGCCAGCAGCCTCCAGCGGGGGAGGGCCACAGATACGCAGTATTTT
-,TRBV5-3,TRBJ2-3,-,CARSLPDWITDTQYF,TGTGCCAGAAGCTTGCCGGACTGGATCACAGATACGCAGTATTTT
-,TRBV5-1,TRBJ2-1,TRBD2,CASSFGTSGYNEQFF,TGCGCCAGCAGCTTTGGGACTAGCGGATACAATGAGCAGTTCTTC
-,TRBV11-2,TRBJ2-5,-,CASSFGETQYF,TGTGCCAGCAGCTTTGGGGAGACCCAGTACTTC
-,TRBV7-3,TRBJ2-1,TRBD2,CASSQTGGRATYNEQFF,TGTGCCAGCAGCCAAACCGGTGGGAGGGCAACCTACAATGAGCAGTTCTTC
-,TRBV7-8,TRBJ1-5,-,CASSNRWGDQPQHF,TGTGCCAGCAGCAACAGATGGGGGGATCAGCCCCAGCATTTT
-,TRBV7-3,TRBJ2-1,-,CASSLSVGENEQFF,TGTGCCAGCAGCTTATCGGTGGGAGAAAATGAGCAGTTCTTC
-,TRBV2,TRBJ2-6,-,CASTPSGANVLTF,TGTGCCAGCACTCCTTCTGGGGCCAACGTCCTGACTTTC
-,TRBV5-1,TRBJ2-5,TRBD2,CASSYSGTQETQYF,TGCGCCAGCAGTTATAGCGGGACTCAAGAGACCCAGTACTTC
-,TRBV25-1,TRBJ2-3,TRBD1,CASSSRQGASGDTQYF,TGTGCCAGCAGTTCCCGACAGGGGGCCTCAGGGGATACGCAGTATTTT
-,TRBV29-1,TRBJ1-4,TRBD1,CSVEDPGRGQKLFF,TGCAGCGTTGAAGACCCGGGTAGGGGGCAGAAACTGTTTTTT
once,TRBV27,TRBJ2-7,TRBD1,CASSPGQGYEQYF,TGTGCCAGCAGTCCCGGACAGGGCTACGAGCAGTACTTC
-,TRBV5-1,TRBJ1-2,TRBD1,CASSLAGTDYGYTF,TGCGCCAGCAGCTTGGCCGGGACAGATTATGGCTACACCTTC
-,TRBV5-6,TRBJ1-3,-,CASSLGPTGPTNTIYF,TGTGCCAGCAGCTTAGGACCTACCGGCCCCACAAACACCATATATTTT
few,TRBV11-1,TRBJ1-2,-,CASSSDGANYGYTF,TGTGCCAGCAGCTCAGACGGGGCTAACTATGGCTACACCTTC
-,TRBV10-2,TRBJ2-1,TRBD2,CASSDGTSAYNEQFF,TGCGCCAGCAGCGACGGGACTAGCGCCTACAATGAGCAGTTCTTC
-,TRBV12-5,TRBJ1-2,-,CASGAGTHPGYTF,TGTGCTAGTGGGGCAGGGACTCACCCTGGCTACACCTTC
-,TRBV6-6,TRBJ1-2,-,CASSYSTANYGYTF,TGTGCCAGCAGTTACTCGACGGCTAACTATGGCTACACCTTC
-,TRBV10-1,TRBJ2-3,-,CASSEAGPDTQYF,TGCGCCAGCAGTGAAGCGGGCCCAGATACGCAGTATTTT
-,TRBV4-1,TRBJ2-3,TRBD2,CASSALLASSSTDTQYF,TGCGCCAGCAGCGCCCTACTAGCGTCCTCTAGCACAGATACGCAGTATTTT